This T cell receptor beta chain was found in a study of molecular identifiers for immune sequencing clone quantification. Study-level results: Barcodes shared by identical TCR molecules could lead to underestimated sizes of highly expanded clones.

Methods described previously, with TCR primers listed, were used for bulk TCR libraries. MiXCR, run by TCRdb on the PCR reads, gives a single entry per CDR3 protein. The table records around 300,000 distinct CDR3 sequences, roughly 24% of them present only once. CDR3 length equals 16 residues. From germline, CDR1 is SGHAT and CDR2 FQNNGV. Losses at the gene ends were 3 bases for V and 3 bases for J; bases not matched to a gene: 8. Of note for this clonotype: What it recognizes is unknown.

The chain combines TRBV11-2 with TRBJ2-3; 8 bases are a match to TRBD2. The sequenced sample consisted of naive CD8+ T cells from blood, with Jurkat cell RNA spiked in. Subset noted: FACS-sorted CD8+CD4-CCR7+CD45RA+ naive T cells. The origin of this receptor is a human donor in good health. Some libraries in this study had Jurkat cell RNA spiked in. The DNA for the CDR3 is TGTGCCAGCAGCTTGGGCGGGAGGTCTGAAACAGATACGCAGTATTTT. As protein: CASSLGGRSETDTQYF.